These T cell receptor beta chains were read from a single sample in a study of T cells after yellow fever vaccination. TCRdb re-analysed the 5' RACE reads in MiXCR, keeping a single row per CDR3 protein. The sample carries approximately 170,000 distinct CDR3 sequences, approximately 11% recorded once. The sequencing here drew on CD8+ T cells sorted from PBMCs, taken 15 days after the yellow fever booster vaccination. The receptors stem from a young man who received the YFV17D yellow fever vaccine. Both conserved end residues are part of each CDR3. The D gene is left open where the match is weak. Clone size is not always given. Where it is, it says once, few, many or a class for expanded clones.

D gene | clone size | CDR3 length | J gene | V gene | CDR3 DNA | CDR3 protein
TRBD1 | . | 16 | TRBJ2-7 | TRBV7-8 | TGTGCCAGCAGCCCGGCCGGGACAGGGGGAGTGTACGAGCAGTACTTC | CASSPAGTGGVYEQYF
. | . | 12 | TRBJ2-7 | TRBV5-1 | TGCGCCAGCAGCTCTAAGGGACTCGAGCAGTACTTC | CASSSKGLEQYF
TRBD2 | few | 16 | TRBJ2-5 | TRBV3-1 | TGTGCCAGCAGCCCGCCGGGGCGGGGGGGCGAAGAGACCCAGTACTTC | CASSPPGRGGEETQYF
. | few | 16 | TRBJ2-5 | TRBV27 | TGTGCCAGCAGTTTATTAGGGCAGGGAGGCGGTGAGACCCAGTACTTC | CASSLLGQGGGETQYF
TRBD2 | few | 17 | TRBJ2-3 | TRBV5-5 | TGTGCCAGCAGCCGCAGACTAGCGGGGGGGCCGGCAGATACGCAGTATTTT | CASSRRLAGGPADTQYF
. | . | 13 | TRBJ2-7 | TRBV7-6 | TGTGCCAGCAGCCCAAAATGGGCCGGGGAGCAGTACTTC | CASSPKWAGEQYF
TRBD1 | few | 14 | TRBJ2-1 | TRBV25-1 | TGTGCCAGCTGCCGGGACAGGGGGGACAATGAGCAGTTCTTC | CASCRDRGDNEQFF
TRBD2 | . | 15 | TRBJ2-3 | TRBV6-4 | TGTGCCAGCAGTACCGCTAGCGGGGGTACAGATACGCAGTATTTT | CASSTASGGTDTQYF
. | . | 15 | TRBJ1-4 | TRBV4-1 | TGCGCCAGCAGCCAAGTTTTCGGGACTAATGAAAAACTGTTTTTT | CASSQVFGTNEKLFF
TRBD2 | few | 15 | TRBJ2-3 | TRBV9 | TGTGCCAGCAGCCACGGGGGGGAAGTCACAGATACGCAGTATTTT | CASSHGGEVTDTQYF
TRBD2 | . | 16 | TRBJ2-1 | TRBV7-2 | TGTGCCAGCAGCGTTCCAACTAGCGGGTACTACAATGAGCAGTTCTTC | CASSVPTSGYYNEQFF
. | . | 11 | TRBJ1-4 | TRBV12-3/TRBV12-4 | TGTGCCAGCAGTCCAGGACAGAAACTGTTTTTT | CASSPGQKLFF
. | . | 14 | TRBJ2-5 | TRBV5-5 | TGTGCCAGCAGCTTTGGGCGGGGAGTGGAGACCCTGTACTTC | CASSFGRGVETLYF
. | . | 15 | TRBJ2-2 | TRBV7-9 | TGTGCCAGCAGCTCCACACTCCGGAACACCGGGGAGCTGTTTTTT | CASSSTLRNTGELFF
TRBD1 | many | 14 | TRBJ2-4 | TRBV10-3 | TGTGCCATCAGTCCTCGGACAGGGGAAAACATTCAGTACTTC | CAISPRTGENIQYF
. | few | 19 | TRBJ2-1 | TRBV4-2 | TGTGCCAGCAGCCAAGAGGCATATTCCCCAGTTGCATTTTACAATGAGCAGTTCTTC | CASSQEAYSPVAFYNEQFF
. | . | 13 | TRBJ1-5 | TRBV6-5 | TGTGCCAGCAGTACGGGGGGGCTGGGGCCCCAGCATTTT | CASSTGGLGPQHF
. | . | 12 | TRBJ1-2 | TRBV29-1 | TGCAGCGTATCGACAGGTCTATATGGCTACACCTTC | CSVSTGLYGYTF
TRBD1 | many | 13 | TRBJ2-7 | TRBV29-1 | TGCAGCGTTGAGACGGACAGGGGGTACGAGCAGTACTTC | CSVETDRGYEQYF
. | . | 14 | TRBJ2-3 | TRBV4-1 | TGCGCCAGCAGCCAGGGCGGGTTACCTGATACGCAGTATTTT | CASSQGGLPDTQYF
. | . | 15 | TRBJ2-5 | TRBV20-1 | TGCAGTGCTAGAGGCTTCAATGAAGGGGGGGAGACCCAGTACTTC | CSARGFNEGGETQYF
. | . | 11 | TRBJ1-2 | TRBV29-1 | TGCAGCGTGGAGACAGTATATGGCTACACCTTC | CSVETVYGYTF
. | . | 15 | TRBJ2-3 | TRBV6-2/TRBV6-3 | TGTGCCAGCAGTTACCGTCCCCGGGAAATAGATACGCAGTATTTT | CASSYRPREIDTQYF
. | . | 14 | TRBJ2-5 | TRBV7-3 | TGTGCCAGCAACGACGGAGGGGTGTTAGAGACCCAGTACTTC | CASNDGGVLETQYF
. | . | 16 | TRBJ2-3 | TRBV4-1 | TGCGCCAGCAGCCAACCCGGGACTCCGAGCACAGATACGCAGTATTTT | CASSQPGTPSTDTQYF
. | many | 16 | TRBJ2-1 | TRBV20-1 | TGCAGTGCTAGAGATCGGGCGGGACTCCTTACCAATGAGCAGTTCTTC | CSARDRAGLLTNEQFF
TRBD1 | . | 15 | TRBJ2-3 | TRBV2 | TGTGCCAGCAGTGGAACAGGGGCTAGCACAGATACGCTGTATTTT | CASSGTGASTDTLYF